Shown below are 15 T cell receptor beta chains from a single sample sequenced in a study of cytomegalovirus exposure and HLA in healthy donors (dated by TCRdb to the late 2010s). Library method: the immunoSEQ multiplex PCR assay. The multiplex PCR relied on a mix of 60 forward primers for TCR Vbeta segments and 13 reverse primers for TCR Jbeta segments. TCRdb limited this immuneACCESS table to in-frame rearrangements with V and J called. A share of clones is missing; checked studies link under half to unresolved V genes, and the rest is unexplained. This sample is represented by 95,000 to 150,000 clones; approximately 75% of them were singletons. The ten largest clones take up about 4% of the sample. Sequencing used PBMCs. The receptor set was obtained from a man under 40 in good health and CMV-seronegative.

This sequence joins TRBV27 and TRBJ2-5, with 8 positions matching TRBD2. Germline V CDR1 and CDR2: MNHEY, SMNVEV (reference sequence). The CDR3 covers 11 residues. The junction had 0 bases not matched to a gene; V was cut back by 5 bases and J by 7 bases. The CDR3 sequence: CASSAGGTQYF. The CDR3 nucleotides read TGTGCCAGCAGTGCGGGGGGGACCCAGTACTTC.

The chain recombines TRBV4-1 with TRBJ2-1, with TRBD2 identical over 10 bases. V dropped 4 bases and J dropped 7; count of bases not matched to a gene: 13. Per the germline V gene, CDR1 is MGHRA and CDR2 is YSYEKL. The CDR3 is 17 residues long. The CDR3 reads CASSLRFPSGGMNEQFF. The CDR3 DNA reads TGCGCCAGCAGCCTAAGATTCCCTAGCGGGGGTATGAATGAGCAGTTCTTC.

This clone occurred once. V gene TRBV19 combines with J gene TRBJ2-3, with D possibly TRBD2 on 5 matching bases. Germline loops: CDR1 LNHDA, CDR2 SQIVND (reference sequence). V gave up 5 bases and J gave up 8 bases, with 8 bases separating them. The CDR3 loop spans 11 amino acids. Written as DNA, the CDR3 is TGTGCCAGTAGTCCCGGAGGTACGCAGTATTTT. As protein: CASSPGGTQYF.

V usage is TRBV28 and J usage is TRBJ2-7, with 7 bases that match TRBD2. Germline V CDR1 and CDR2: MDHEN, SYDVKM. The V and J ends lost 6 bases and 0 bases, in that order; junction bases with no gene match: 5. CDR3 length: 14 amino acids. The CDR3 DNA sequence: TGTGCCAGCAGGGGAGCGGGGAGCTCCTACGAGCAGTACTTC. Its translation is CASRGAGSSYEQYF.

The chain's CDR3 is CASSSYQGFAETQYF. CDR3 in DNA: TGTGCCAGCAGCTCGTACCAGGGATTTGCGGAGACCCAGTACTTC. This rearrangement joins TRBV13 to TRBJ2-5; tentatively, D is TRBD1 (5 bases). Germline CDR1 is PRHDT and CDR2 is FYEKMQ (reference sequence). Between the trimmed V and J ends, which lost 4 bases and 5 bases, there was a span of 17 bases. The CDR3 is 15 amino acids. The complete variable domain, with remaining parts taken from reference TRBV13 and TRBJ2-5, reads AAGVIQSPRHLIKEKRETATLKCYPIPRHDTVYWYQQGPGQDPQFLISFYEKMQSDKGSIPDRFSAQQFSDYHSELNMSSLELGDSALYFCASSSYQGFAETQYFGPGTRLLVL.

V is TRBV5-1 and J is TRBJ2-4; 9 nucleotides align to TRBD1. The germline gives CDR1 SGHRS, CDR2 YFSETQ. With V trimmed by 3 bases and J by 4 bases, 5 bases remained unmatched. The CDR3 covers 15 residues. CDR3 sequence: CASSWSDRGKNIQYF. CDR3 nucleotide sequence: TGCGCCAGCAGCTGGTCCGACAGGGGGAAAAACATTCAGTACTTC.

The V gene is TRBV19, the J gene TRBJ1-2; D is perhaps TRBD1 (5 bases). Germline V gives CDR1 LNHDA, CDR2 SQIVND (reference sequence). The ends were cut back, 9 bases at V and 8 bases at J, with 25 bases in the middle. CDR3 length equals 15 residues. The CDR3 DNA reads as TGTGCCAGCTATATGGGGCCCGGGTTATTGCAGGGCTACACCTTC. This sequence encodes CASYMGPGLLQGYTF.

The rearrangement joins TRBV6-1 to TRBJ1-5, with 9 nucleotides matching TRBD1. There are 15 residues in the CDR3. Trimming took 2 bases from V and 7 from J; bases not matched to a gene: 6. CDR1 MNHNS and CDR2 SASEGT come from the germline V gene. As DNA, the CDR3 is TGTGCCAGCAGTGAACTGACAGGGGGTTACCAGCCCCAGCATTTT. Protein sequence: CASSELTGGYQPQHF.

This clone occurred a few times. The rearrangement links TRBV7-2 to TRBJ2-3, with a weak D call TRBD2 (7 bases). Germline CDR1 SGHTA, CDR2 FQGNSA. The CDR3 contains 15 residues. Trimming removed 1 base at V and 7 bases at J, with 15 bases between. This CDR3 reads CASSLEGGGMNTQYF. The CDR3 nucleotides are TGTGCCAGCAGCTTAGAAGGGGGGGGGATGAATACGCAGTATTTT.

The CDR3 DNA sequence: TGTGCCAGCAGTCCACAGGGTAACGTGGGTAATGAGCAGTTCTTC. Translation gives CASSPQGNVGNEQFF. The chain carries TRBV28 and TRBJ2-1, with D possibly being TRBD1 (6 bases). The CDR3 covers 15 residues. V lost 5 bases to trimming and J lost 7 bases, with 18 bases between them. CDR1 and CDR2 (germline): MDHEN, SYDVKM.

The rearrangement uses TRBV5-1 and TRBJ1-5, with D uncertain. V was clipped by 2 bases and J by 10 bases, with 10 bases between them. Per the germline V gene, CDR1 is SGHRS and CDR2 is YFSETQ. There are 12 residues in the CDR3. The DNA for the CDR3 is TGCGCCAGCAGCTTAAATGGCGGCCCCCAGCATTTT. It is translated as CASSLNGGPQHF.

The V call is TRBV15, the J call TRBJ1-4, with no clear D. With 5 bases removed from V and 7 bases from J, the gap between germline ends came to 17 bases. The CDR3 extends over 15 amino acids. The germline CDR1 and CDR2 sequences are LNHNV and YYDKDF (reference sequence). This chain's CDR3 is CATSPRSRPSEKLFF. In nucleotides, the CDR3 is TGTGCCACCAGCCCGCGGTCACGGCCGAGTGAAAAACTGTTTTTT. Full variable domain (outside the CDR3, taken from reference TRBV15 and TRBJ1-4): DAMVIQNPRYQVTQFGKPVTLSCSQTLNHNVMYWYQQKSSQAPKLLFHYYDKDFNNEADTPDNFQSRRPNTSFCFLDIRSPGLGDTAMYLCATSPRSRPSEKLFFGSGTQLSVL.

The J gene is TRBJ1-1, the V gene TRBV9; no clear D. V lost 2 bases to trimming and J lost 4 bases, with 15 bases between them. The germline V gene encodes CDR1 SGDLS and CDR2 YYNGEE. There are 15 residues in the CDR3. The CDR3 spells CASSVVSGLGTEAFF. As DNA, the CDR3 is TGTGCCAGCAGCGTCGTGAGCGGCTTGGGCACTGAAGCTTTCTTT.

On this clone itself: Other DNA sequences in the same sample also yield this CDR3. J is TRBJ1-1 and V is TRBV5-1; TRBD1 is a possible D gene (6 bases). The V and J ends lost 4 bases and 4 bases respectively, with 11 bases between them. Germline assignment: CDR1 SGHRS and CDR2 YFSETQ. The CDR3 contains 13 residues. The CDR3 here is CASSQQQGTEAFF. CDR3 DNA: TGCGCCAGCAGCCAACAACAGGGCACTGAAGCTTTCTTT.

The chain has TRBV4-3 and TRBJ2-5; possible D gene TRBD2, 6 bases. Looked up from germline, CDR1 is LGHNA and CDR2 is YSLEER. The CDR3 contains 18 residues. Trimming stripped 1 base from V and 2 bases from J, with 20 bases between. The CDR3 bases are TGCGCCAGCAGCCAAGGTGGGGTAGGGAGGTCGGGACAAGAGACCCAGTACTTC. Translation: CASSQGGVGRSGQETQYF.